This T cell receptor beta chain was obtained from a study of breast tumors, draining lymph nodes, adjacent tissues. TCRdb reanalysed the multiplex PCR reads using MiXCR and keeps one entry per CDR3 protein. The sample lists around 130,000 distinct CDR3 sequences; approximately 21% were seen once. V dropped 0 bases and J dropped 3 bases, with 4 bases sitting between them. CDR1 and CDR2 (germline): SGHRS, YFSETQ. The CDR3 totals 12 residues. Axillary draining lymph nodes of breast cancer patients supplied the node samples. This clonotype was detected many times. Its antigen is as yet unknown. Study observations and caveats: Data only fit, rather than demonstrated, lymph node origin of most tumor T cells.

This TCR was sampled from a female donor with breast cancer. Some clones in this sample may be carry-over from other donors' samples. This chain uses TRBV5-1 with TRBJ2-7; D is uncertain. Sequencing was done on a sample of axillary lymph node tissue. The CDR3 region is CASSLGGYEQYF. CDR3 sequence (DNA): TGCGCCAGCAGCTTGGGAGGCTACGAGCAGTACTTC.